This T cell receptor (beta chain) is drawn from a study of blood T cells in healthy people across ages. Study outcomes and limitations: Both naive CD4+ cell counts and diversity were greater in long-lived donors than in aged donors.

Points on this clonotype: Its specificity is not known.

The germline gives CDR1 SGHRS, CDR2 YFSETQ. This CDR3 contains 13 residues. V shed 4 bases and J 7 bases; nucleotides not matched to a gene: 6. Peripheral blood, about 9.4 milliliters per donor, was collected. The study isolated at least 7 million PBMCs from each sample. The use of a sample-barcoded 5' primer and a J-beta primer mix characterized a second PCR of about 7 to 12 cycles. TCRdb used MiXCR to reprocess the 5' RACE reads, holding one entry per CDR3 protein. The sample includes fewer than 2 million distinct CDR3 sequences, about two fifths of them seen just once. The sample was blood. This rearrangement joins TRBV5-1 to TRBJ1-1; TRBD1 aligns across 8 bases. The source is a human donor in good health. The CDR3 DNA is TGCGCCAGCAGCCCGGGACAGGTGATTGAAGCTTTCTTT. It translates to CASSPGQVIEAFF. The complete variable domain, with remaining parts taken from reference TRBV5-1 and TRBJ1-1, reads KAGVTQTPRYLIKTRGQQVTLSCSPISGHRSVSWYQQTPGQGLQFLFEYFSETQRNKGNFPGRFSGRQFSNSRSEMNVSTLELGDSALYLCASSPGQVIEAFFGQGTRLTVV.